The text below deals with one T cell receptor beta chain. Its antigen is undetermined. This entry is derived from a study of molecular identifiers for immune sequencing clone quantification. General study points: Clones above 20 RNA copies held over 98% of effector molecules, under 1% in naive cells. Identical barcode-sharing TCR molecules could lead to underestimated sizes for highly expanded clones.

V lost 0 bases and J lost 2, with 11 bases in between. Germline CDR1 and CDR2: SGHDT and YYEEEE. The CDR3 covers 15 residues. From the PCR reads, TCRdb called clonotypes with MiXCR, one entry per CDR3 protein. The sample lists around 460,000 distinct CDR3 sequences, 20% to 25% occurring once. Naive CD8 libraries used 20,000 to 1,000,000 sorted cells and 10%, 30% or 50% RNA. Sorting was used to obtain naive CD8 T cells (CD8+CD4-CCR7+CD45RA+). What was sequenced was naive CD8+ T cells from blood, with Jurkat cell RNA spiked in. Subset indicated: FACS-sorted CD8+CD4-CCR7+CD45RA+ naive T cells. The chain is built from TRBV5-6 and TRBJ1-1; possible D gene TRBD1, 5 bases. This receptor was obtained from a human donor in good health. Some libraries in this study had Jurkat cell RNA spiked in. This CDR3 reads CASSLGDLRNTEAFF. The DNA for the CDR3 is TGTGCCAGCAGCTTGGGGGACTTGCGAAACACTGAAGCTTTCTTT.